This T cell receptor (beta chain) was documented in a study of regulatory T cells in long-lasting Graves disease. General study findings and limits: Having few samples may have compromised the accuracy. New patients shared approximately 970 public clonotypes, and persistent patients shared more, with under 3,000. Preferential use of TRBV28, TRBJ1-2 and TRBJ2-5 was seen in persistent disease.

Germline-derived CDR1 and CDR2 are MNHNS and SASEGT. This CDR3 contains 16 residues. This clonotype was counted between two and nine times. The antigen is undetermined. The junction differs from germline at one of its ends, possibly a read error. Construction of the TCR beta libraries employed iRepertoire HTBI primers in conjunction with Arm-PCR of CDR3 regions. MiXCR was run by TCRdb on the multiplex PCR reads, yielding one entry per CDR3 protein. The sample shows a few hundred thousand distinct CDR3 sequences, 23% of them seen only once. Sample time point: persistent/refractory GD, antithyroid drugs over 5 years with positive TRAb. TCR sequences were obtained from RNA taken from PBMCs.

Sequenced material: peripheral blood mononuclear cells (PBMCs), taken when the disease was refractory, from a patient treated with antithyroid drugs. The sequence came from a female donor with Graves disease. The chain employs TRBV6-1 and TRBJ1-5, with D uncertain. CDR3 DNA: TGTGCCAGCAGGGAAGATAGGACCTATAGCAATCAGCCCCAGCATTTT. Protein product: CASREDRTYSNQPQHF.